The sequence of this T cell receptor beta chain was determined in a study of regulatory T cells in long-lasting Graves disease. Broader study findings: Whereas new patients shared about a thousand public clonotypes, persistent patients shared more, at about 2,700.

This CDR3 has 15 amino acids. V lost 2 bases, J lost 6 bases, and 3 bases stayed unmatched. Germline loops: CDR1 MDHEN, CDR2 SYDVKM. As for time point: persistent/refractory GD, antithyroid drugs over 5 years with positive TRAb. Following extraction of RNA from PBMCs, that RNA was used to make the TCR library. Guidelines of the American Thyroid Association were used to diagnose Graves' disease. Investigators prepared the TCR beta libraries by applying iRepertoire HTBI primers and Arm-PCR of CDR3 regions. In TCRdb, the multiplex PCR reads were re-called with MiXCR into one record per CDR3 protein. The table shows hundreds of thousands of distinct CDR3 sequences, with less than 25% occurring only once. This clonotype was detected many times. Its cognate antigen is unknown.

Sequences were derived from peripheral blood mononuclear cells (PBMCs), sampled when the disease was refractory, from a patient treated with antithyroid drugs. This clonotype was obtained from a female donor with Graves disease. This chain connects TRBV28 to TRBJ1-4, with 10 nucleotides matching TRBD1. The CDR3 loop reads CASSLTGTGDEKLFF. The CDR3 nucleotides are TGTGCCAGCAGTTTAACCGGGACAGGGGATGAAAAACTGTTTTTT.